The source of this TCR beta chain is a study of tumor-infiltrating lymphocytes in primary liver carcinoma. General observations from the study: Compared with blood, tumor repertoires held significantly more in their top 250 clones.

The CDR3 totals 14 residues. The trim removed 7 bases at V and 7 bases at J, leaving 14 bases unmatched. Germline CDR1 is SQVTM and CDR2 is ANQGSEA. The researchers produced TCR beta cDNA from 500 ng total RNA with a constant-region primer. Construction of TCR beta libraries relied on three successive nested multiplex PCR rounds employing slightly modified ARM-PCR. TRBV1-TRBV30 forward primers paired with a C-beta reverse primer drove the first two PCR rounds, 10 cycles each. One entry per CDR3 protein results from TCRdb running MiXCR on the multiplex PCR reads. The profile shows over 250,000 distinct CDR3 sequences, almost 60% of them singletons. At least ten counts were recorded for this clonotype. Its antigen remains unknown. Unsorted whole blood yielded blood RNA, and germline DNA was extracted as well.

The material sequenced was peripheral blood. The sequence came from a woman under 40 with primary liver carcinoma and hepatitis B virus infection. The chain employs TRBV29-1 and TRBJ2-5, with TRBD2 matching 8 bases. The CDR3 bases are TGCAGCGCCACCGGGACTAGTCAAGGCGTGACCCAGTACTTC. Its translation is CSATGTSQGVTQYF.